This section outlines one T cell receptor (beta chain) sequence together with its context. The sample belongs to a study of blood T cell repertoires in COVID-19. The overall study: Researchers got acute and convalescent COVID-19 samples from the United States, Italy and Spain.

Living in 20 to 30 US areas, the participants were between roughly 18 and 95 years of age. Recovery meant two consecutive negative NP/OP PCR tests, professional clearance, or resolved symptoms. This CDR3 spans 16 amino acids. Germline assignment: CDR1 KGHSH and CDR2 LQKENI. The junction had 6 bases not matched to a gene; V was cut back by 5 bases and J by 2 bases. Original analysis: Reference gene primer amplification gave nucleated cell count estimates. TCRdb's table, derived via immunoSEQ multiplex PCR, lists solely in-frame clones and lacks some. D and trimming were read from the DNA, whereas the V and J calls and clone size are those reported in that table. Here the sample spans 400,000 or so clones, roughly nine tenths being singletons.

V usage is TRBV18 and J usage is TRBJ1-2; the match to TRBD1 covers 12 bases. Sequencing was carried out using PBMCs or T cells enriched from blood (not recorded which). This sequence originates from a man aged 25-45 years who had recovered from COVID-19. CDR3 in DNA: TGTGCCAGCTCAGATCGGGACAGGGGGCGCAACTATGGCTACACCTTC. This sequence encodes CASSDRDRGRNYGYTF.